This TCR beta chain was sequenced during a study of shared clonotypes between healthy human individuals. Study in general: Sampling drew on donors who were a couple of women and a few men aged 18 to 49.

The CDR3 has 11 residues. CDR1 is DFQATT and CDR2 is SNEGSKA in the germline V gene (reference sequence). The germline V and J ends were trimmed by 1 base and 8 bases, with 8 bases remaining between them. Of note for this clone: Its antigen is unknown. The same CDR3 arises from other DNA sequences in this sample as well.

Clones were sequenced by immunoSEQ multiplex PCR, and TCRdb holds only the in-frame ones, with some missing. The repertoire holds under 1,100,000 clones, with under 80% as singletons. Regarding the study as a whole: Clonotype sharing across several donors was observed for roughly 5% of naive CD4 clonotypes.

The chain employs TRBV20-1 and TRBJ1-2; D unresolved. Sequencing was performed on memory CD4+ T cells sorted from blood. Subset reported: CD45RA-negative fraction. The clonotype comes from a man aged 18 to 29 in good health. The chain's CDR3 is CSARGGVGYTF. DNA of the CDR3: TGCAGTGCTAGAGGTGGGGTCGGCTACACCTTC.